These 32 T cell receptor beta chains came from one sample sequenced in a study of blood T cell repertoires in COVID-19. The method was immunoSEQ multiplex PCR; TCRdb's version includes in-frame clones alone and lacks a portion of them. In the table there are around 94,000 clones, more than 85% of which are singletons. The sequenced sample was peripheral blood. These receptor sequences come from a young man with acute or convalescent COVID-19.

The chain has TRBV9 and TRBJ1-1, with a possible D match to TRBD1 (6 bases). V lost 3 bases and J 11 bases, leaving 17 bases between the germline ends. Germline V gene lookup returns CDR1 SGDLS and CDR2 YYNGEE. The CDR3 loop spans 13 amino acids. CDR3 bases: TGTGCCAGCAGCGGTTCGACAGGACTGAATGCTTTCTTT. As protein: CASSGSTGLNAFF. Using reference TRBV9 and TRBJ1-1 for the parts outside the CDR3, the full variable domain is DSGVTQTPKHLITATGQRVTLRCSPRSGDLSVYWYQQSLDQGLQFLIQYYNGEERAKGNILERFSAQQFPDLHSELNLSSLELGDSALYFCASSGSTGLNAFFGQGTRLTVV.

The chain joins TRBV9 to TRBJ1-3; D is unresolved. Trimming left V 0 bases short and J 0 bases short, with 7 bases between. Germline loops: CDR1 SGDLS, CDR2 YYNGEE. The CDR3 length is 15 residues. As DNA, the CDR3 is TGTGCCAGCAGCGTAGCCGGGAGCTCTGGAAACACCATATATTTT. Its translation: CASSVAGSSGNTIYF.

V usage is TRBV19 and J usage is TRBJ1-2, with D maybe TRBD1 (5 bases). Per the germline V gene, CDR1 is LNHDA and CDR2 is SQIVND (reference sequence). The CDR3 has 15 amino acids. Trimming removed 2 bases at V and 0 bases at J, with 10 bases between. As DNA, the CDR3 is TGTGCCAGTAGTATAAGGGCAGGGACTAACTATGGCTACACCTTC. Residues: CASSIRAGTNYGYTF.

The CDR3 sequence is CASSPTRTALNTEAFF. The CDR3 DNA sequence: TGTGCCAGCTCACCAACGAGGACAGCTTTGAACACTGAAGCTTTCTTT. V is TRBV18 and J is TRBJ1-1; possibly TRBD1 for D (6 bases). V lost 2 bases to trimming and J lost 0 bases, with 13 bases between them. The CDR3 spans 16 residues. Per germline, CDR1 KGHSH and CDR2 LQKENI.

In its sample, this clone was seen once. This chain uses TRBV14 with TRBJ2-3; possible D gene TRBD1, 5 bases. The CDR3 is made up of 15 amino acids. Germline V gives CDR1 SGHDN, CDR2 FVKESK. V lost 1 base and J lost 0, with 8 bases in between. CDR3 sequence: CASSQVPGSTDTQYF. The CDR3 DNA sequence: TGTGCCAGCAGCCAAGTGCCAGGGAGCACAGATACGCAGTATTTT.

The chain couples TRBV10-2 to TRBJ2-1, with 7 bases matching TRBD2. From germline, CDR1 is WSHSY and CDR2 SAAADI. This CDR3 is 19 amino acids long. Trimming at V came to 2 bases and at J to 4 bases, leaving 17 bases not matched to a gene. CDR3 bases: TGCGCCAGCAGTGAGGAAGCTGGCGGGAGTCGCCCGATTTACAATGAGCAGTTCTTC. Translated, it gives CASSEEAGGSRPIYNEQFF.

The rearrangement joins TRBV30 to TRBJ1-3, with a weak D call TRBD1 (5 bases). The CDR3 is 12 residues long. Per germline, CDR1 GTSNPN and CDR2 SVGIG (reference sequence). Trimming pared 5 bases from V and 4 bases from J, leaving 9 bases between. The CDR3: CAWGPGGNTIYF. As DNA, the CDR3 is TGTGCCTGGGGTCCAGGGGGAAACACCATATATTTT. The full variable domain, completed using reference TRBV30 and TRBJ1-3, is SQTIHQWPATLVQPVGSPLSLECTVEGTSNPNLYWYRQAAGRGLQLLFYSVGIGQISSEVPQNLSASRPQDRQFILSSKKLLLSDSGFYLCAWGPGGNTIYFGEGSWLTVV.

On this clone: This CDR3 is also generated by other DNA sequences in the sample. The chain has TRBV18 and TRBJ2-1; 8 positions agree with TRBD1. From germline, CDR1 is KGHSH and CDR2 LQKENI. The CDR3 length is 15 residues. The V gene end was trimmed by 3 bases and the J gene end by 4 bases; junction bases not matched to a gene: 5. The CDR3 bases are TGTGCCAGCTCACCGGCAGGGGGCTTGTACAATGAGCAGTTCTTC. It specifies CASSPAGGLYNEQFF.

V usage is TRBV21-1 and J usage is TRBJ1-2; the D call of TRBD1 is as the table states it, not checked on the DNA. TRBV21-1 is listed as a pseudogene. The CDR3 is 12 amino acids. As DNA, the CDR3 is TGTGCCAGCCGGACAGGGAACTATGGCTACACCTTC. This codes for CASRTGNYGYTF.

This clone came up once. The J gene is TRBJ2-7, the V gene TRBV5-4, with TRBD1 matching over 9 bases. The germline V gene has CDR1 SGHNT and CDR2 YYREEE (reference sequence). V was clipped by 4 bases and J by 5 bases; unmatched bases: 7. The CDR3 loop spans 14 amino acids. The CDR3 DNA sequence: TGTGCCAGCAGCGCGAACAGGGGGCCCCACGAGCAGTACTTC. Translated: CASSANRGPHEQYF.

V is TRBV7-7 and J is TRBJ1-1; D is unresolved. Looked up from germline, CDR1 is SSHAT and CDR2 is FNYEAQ (reference sequence). The CDR3 has 13 amino acids. Trimming cost V 2 bases and J 5 bases, with 9 bases left between them. In nucleotides, the CDR3 is TGTGCCAGCAGCTTAAACATGGAGACTGAAGCTTTCTTT. Translated: CASSLNMETEAFF. The full variable domain, rest sourced from reference TRBV7-7 and TRBJ1-1, is GAGVSQSPRYKVTKRGQDVTLRCDPISSHATLYWYQQALGQGPEFLTYFNYEAQPDKSGLPSDRFSAERPEGSISTLTIQRTEQRDSAMYRCASSLNMETEAFFGQGTRLTVV.

This chain links TRBV5-1 with TRBJ2-7; perhaps TRBD1 as D (6 bases). The CDR3 totals 14 residues. Per the germline V gene, CDR1 is SGHRS and CDR2 is YFSETQ. V was pared by 1 base and J by 4 bases, with 12 bases between. The CDR3 bases are TGCGCCAGCAGCTTGACAGGGACCGTATACGAGCAGTACTTC. Encoded protein: CASSLTGTVYEQYF.

This clone was observed a single time. The chain combines TRBV20-1 with TRBJ2-3; D unclear. The CDR3 covers 11 residues. CDR1 is DFQATT and CDR2 is SNEGSKA in the germline V gene (reference sequence). The V end lost 6 bases, the J end lost 6 bases, and 10 bases lay between the germline ends. This CDR3 is CSARHADTQYF. Here the CDR3 DNA reads TGCAGTGCGAGACATGCGGATACGCAGTATTTT.

The J gene is TRBJ2-7, the V gene TRBV5-1; TRBD1 matches 7 bases. Germline CDR1 is SGHRS and CDR2 is YFSETQ. The CDR3 spans 15 residues. V gave up 0 bases and J gave up 5 bases; unmatched junction bases: 8. The CDR3 nucleotides read TGCGCCAGCAGCTTGGCCCTGACAGGGCAGGACGAGCAGTACTTC. Its protein is CASSLALTGQDEQYF.

This clone was observed a single time. The CDR3 loop is CASSPRGGAGEGNIQYF. CDR3 in DNA: TGTGCCAGCAGCCCCCGAGGAGGGGCAGGGGAGGGAAACATTCAGTACTTC. The chain links TRBV9 to TRBJ2-4; TRBD2 might be the D (7 bases). Germline V gene lookup returns CDR1 SGDLS and CDR2 YYNGEE. Trimming pared 4 bases from V and 6 bases from J, leaving 23 bases between. The CDR3 is made up of 17 amino acids. The complete variable domain, with remaining parts taken from reference TRBV9 and TRBJ2-4, reads DSGVTQTPKHLITATGQRVTLRCSPRSGDLSVYWYQQSLDQGLQFLIQYYNGEERAKGNILERFSAQQFPDLHSELNLSSLELGDSALYFCASSPRGGAGEGNIQYFGAGTRLSVL.

The chain is built from TRBV11-2 and TRBJ1-1; D not resolved. The V and J ends lost 1 base and 12 bases respectively, with 15 bases between them. The CDR3 is 13 amino acids. Per the germline V gene, CDR1 is SGHAT and CDR2 is FQNNGV. DNA of the CDR3: TGTGCCAGCAGCTTAGGGTCAGTTGAGGATTCTTTCTTT. This sequence encodes CASSLGSVEDSFF.

This clone was found once. The chain is built from TRBV14 and TRBJ2-2, with 9 nucleotides matching TRBD1. With V trimmed by 2 bases and J by 5 bases, 12 bases remained unmatched. CDR3 length equals 18 residues. The germline V gene encodes CDR1 SGHDN and CDR2 FVKESK. CDR3 bases: TGTGCCAGCAGCCAAATAATACCGGGACAGGGATGGACCGGGGAGCTGTTTTTT. Encoded protein: CASSQIIPGQGWTGELFF.

This chain uses TRBV30 with TRBJ1-5, with TRBD1 identical over 10 bases. V was clipped by 2 bases and J by 4 bases; unmatched bases: 2. The CDR3 runs to 14 residues. Germline-derived CDR1 and CDR2 are GTSNPN and SVGIG (reference sequence). The chain's CDR3 is CAWSSGQGNQPQHF. For the CDR3, the DNA is TGTGCCTGGAGTTCGGGACAGGGGAATCAGCCCCAGCATTTT.

The chain has TRBV10-3 and TRBJ1-1, with 11 positions matching TRBD1. This CDR3 has 13 amino acids. V lost 8 bases and J lost 4; bases outside the gene matches: 3. The germline V gene has CDR1 ENHRY and CDR2 SYGVKD. CDR3 in amino acids: CAISGTGGTEAFF. For the CDR3, the DNA is TGTGCCATCTCCGGGACAGGGGGCACTGAAGCTTTCTTT.

The chain is built from TRBV2 and TRBJ1-5, with 8 bases aligning to TRBD1. CDR3 size: 17 residues. Trimming removed 8 bases from V and 2 bases from J; junction bases left unmatched: 14. Per germline, CDR1 SNHLY and CDR2 FYNNEI. The CDR3 DNA reads TGTGCCAGCCGGGGGACAGGCCAGATGTGGGGCAATCAGCCCCAGCATTTT. Encoded protein: CASRGTGQMWGNQPQHF.

The J gene is TRBJ1-5, the V gene TRBV27, with 7 bases that match TRBD1. CDR1 is MNHEY and CDR2 is SMNVEV in the germline V gene (reference sequence). This CDR3 is 14 amino acids long. Germline trimming cut 6 bases from V and 6 bases from J; bases unmatched to any gene: 8. The CDR3 DNA is TGTGCCAGCAGGCAAACAGGGGCGAGTCAGCCCCAGCATTTT. This codes for CASRQTGASQPQHF.

The V call is TRBV11-2, the J call TRBJ1-2; a weak D match, TRBD1 (6 bases). This CDR3 is built from 13 residues. Trimming cost V 5 bases and J 4 bases, with 11 bases left between them. Per germline, CDR1 SGHAT and CDR2 FQNNGV. CDR3 sequence (DNA): TGTGCCAGCAGCCCCCAGGGGACCTATGGCTACACCTTC. Translated, it gives CASSPQGTYGYTF.

V gene TRBV24-1 combines with J gene TRBJ1-2; D is possibly TRBD1 (5 bases). The CDR3 is 14 amino acids. Germline lookup yields CDR1 KGHDR and CDR2 SFDVKD. V lost 3 bases and J lost 4, with 11 bases in between. CDR3 in amino acids: CATSDPGQPYGYTF. CDR3 nucleotide sequence: TGTGCCACCAGTGATCCCGGACAACCCTATGGCTACACCTTC.

This chain joins TRBV24-1 and TRBJ2-1; 7 nucleotides line up with TRBD1. This CDR3 spans 15 amino acids. CDR1 KGHDR and CDR2 SFDVKD come from the germline V gene. The V and J ends lost 4 bases and 4 bases, in that order; junction bases with no gene match: 6. The CDR3 DNA reads as TGTGCCACCAGTGACACCGGGACAGATTACAATGAGCAGTTCTTC. Translated, it gives CATSDTGTDYNEQFF.

This clone was seen repeatedly, ten times or more. This chain joins TRBV27 and TRBJ2-1; 9 nucleotides align to TRBD1. The germline CDR1 and CDR2 sequences are MNHEY and SMNVEV (reference sequence). V lost 5 bases to trimming and J lost 5 bases; unmatched junction nucleotides: 7. The CDR3 consists of 15 residues. CDR3 in amino acids: CASSAGTGIHNEQFF. The CDR3 region has the DNA TGTGCCAGCAGTGCCGGGACAGGGATACACAATGAGCAGTTCTTC.

The chain combines TRBV27 with TRBJ1-6, with TRBD1 identical over 7 bases. CDR1 MNHEY and CDR2 SMNVEV come from the germline V gene (reference sequence). This CDR3 has 16 residues. V lost 0 bases to trimming and J lost 7 bases; unmatched junction nucleotides: 6. CDR3 protein: CASSLSPTGKNSPLHF. DNA of the CDR3: TGTGCCAGCAGTTTATCCCCGACAGGGAAGAATTCACCCCTCCACTTT.

The rearrangement joins TRBV19 to TRBJ1-4; D unclear. Germline CDR1 LNHDA, CDR2 SQIVND (reference sequence). V lost 1 base and J 6 bases, leaving 12 bases between the germline ends. The CDR3 spans 15 residues. The CDR3 nucleotides are TGTGCCAGTAGTATAGTCGCAGGCTGGGATGAAAAACTGTTTTTT. It specifies CASSIVAGWDEKLFF.

The rearrangement uses TRBV5-4 and TRBJ2-5; 10 positions match TRBD1. This CDR3 comprises 15 residues. Germline V gives CDR1 SGHNT, CDR2 YYREEE (reference sequence). V shed 4 bases, J shed 5 bases, and the junction held 8 bases outside the gene matches. The CDR3 coding sequence is TGTGCCAGCAGCCCAGGAGGACAGGGGGGGGAGACCCAGTACTTC. This codes for CASSPGGQGGETQYF.

This clone was seen only once. This chain uses TRBV29-1 with TRBJ2-6; TRBD1 aligns across 10 bases. V gave up 2 bases and J gave up 4 bases; unmatched junction bases: 14. Germline V gene sequence: CDR1 SQVTM, CDR2 ANQGSEA. The CDR3 runs to 19 residues. CDR3 in DNA: TGCAGCGTTGAACCCAACCAGACAGGGGGCGCATCAGGGGCCAACGTCCTGACTTTC. Residues: CSVEPNQTGGASGANVLTF.

The chain joins TRBV30 to TRBJ1-2; weak D call: TRBD1 (6 bases). CDR1 is GTSNPN, CDR2 SVGIG, per germline (reference sequence). The CDR3 runs to 13 residues. Trimming cost V 1 base and J 2 bases, with 8 bases left between them. DNA of the CDR3: TGTGCCTGGAGTGAAACAGGGAACTATGGCTACACCTTC. This gives the protein CAWSETGNYGYTF.

CDR3 residues: CASSGGGLSSYNEQFF. In nucleotides, the CDR3 is TGTGCCAGCAGCGGGGGGGGGCTGAGCTCCTACAATGAGCAGTTCTTC. The rearrangement joins TRBV13 to TRBJ2-1; tentatively, D is TRBD2 (7 bases). This CDR3 spans 16 amino acids. V was clipped by 5 bases and J by 0 bases, with 14 bases between them. CDR1 and CDR2 from the germline V gene are PRHDT and FYEKMQ (reference sequence).

The gene calls are TRBV6-6 and TRBJ2-1, with TRBD2 identical over 7 bases. CDR1 is MNHNY, CDR2 SVGAGI, per germline (reference sequence). The CDR3 is 14 amino acids. V dropped 6 bases and J dropped 8; count of bases not matched to a gene: 10. The DNA of the CDR3 is TGTGCCAGCAGCCTCCGGATGGCGGGGGATGAGCAGTTCTTC. This sequence encodes CASSLRMAGDEQFF.